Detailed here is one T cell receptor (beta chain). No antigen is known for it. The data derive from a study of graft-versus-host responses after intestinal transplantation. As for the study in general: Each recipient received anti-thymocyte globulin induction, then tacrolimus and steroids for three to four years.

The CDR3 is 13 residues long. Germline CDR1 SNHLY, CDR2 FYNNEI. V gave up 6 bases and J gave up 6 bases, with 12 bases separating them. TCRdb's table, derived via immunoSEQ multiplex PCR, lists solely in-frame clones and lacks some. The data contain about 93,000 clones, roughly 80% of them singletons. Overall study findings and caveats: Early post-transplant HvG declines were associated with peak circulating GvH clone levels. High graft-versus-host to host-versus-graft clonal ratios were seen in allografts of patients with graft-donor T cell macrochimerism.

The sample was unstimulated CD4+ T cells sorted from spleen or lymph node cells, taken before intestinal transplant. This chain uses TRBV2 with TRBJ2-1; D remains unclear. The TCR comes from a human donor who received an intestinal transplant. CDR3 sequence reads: CASRVDSVNEQFF. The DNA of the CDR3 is TGTGCCAGCAGAGTTGACTCCGTCAATGAGCAGTTCTTC.